In this sample, the clone carrying this T cell receptor beta chain turned up many times. Its antigen is still unknown. This entry belongs to a study of early T cells in non-severe SARS-CoV-2 infection. Overall study: Sequencing input comprised bulk RNA from unsorted whole blood; chain pairing was not available. Study-level findings and limits: VDJdb-based annotation leaned toward anti-spike CD8 responses and missed private and CD4 specificities.

cDNA molecules, individually, were tagged with unique molecular identifiers. TCRdb ran MiXCR on the 5' RACE reads and lists one entry per CDR3 protein. The repertoire holds approximately 23,000 distinct CDR3 sequences, roughly 4.5% seen once, with 5.6% in the top ten. Trimming took 3 bases from V and 2 from J, leaving 9 bases between them. The CDR3 loop spans 14 amino acids. Germline V gene sequence: CDR1 SGHVS, CDR2 FNYEAQ. J is TRBJ2-3 and V is TRBV7-6; TRBD1 might be the D (6 bases). Sequencing was performed on whole blood. This clonotype originated in an adult who was a healthcare worker with PCR-confirmed SARS-CoV-2 infection or an uninfected control (not recorded which). CDR3 DNA sequence: TGTGCCAGCAGCTTGGGGGCAGACACAGATACGCAGTATTTT. It translates to CASSLGADTDTQYF.